What follows are 21 T cell receptor beta chains derived from one specimen sequenced in a study of T cell responses to AZD1222 COVID-19 vaccine. Some clones are missing from TCRdb's copy, which holds only in-frame ones; the method was immunoSEQ multiplex PCR. The sample carries about 120,000 clones, around 90% recorded once. This specimen consisted of peripheral blood, obtained on day 0 of MenACWY control vaccination. These receptors came from an adult in good health.

The chain uses TRBV15 and TRBJ2-6; 7 positions agree with TRBD2. V trimming: 1 base; J trimming: 2 bases; junction bases outside the gene matches: 2. The CDR3 length is 16 residues. Germline values: CDR1 LNHNV, CDR2 YYDKDF (reference sequence). The DNA for the CDR3 is TGTGCCACCAGCAGAGCGGGGGGAGCTGGGGCCAACGTCCTGACTTTC. Its protein product is CATSRAGGAGANVLTF.

The rearrangement links TRBV6-5 to TRBJ2-2, with a tentative D call TRBD2 (5 bases). This CDR3 region has 15 residues. Germline values: CDR1 MNHEY, CDR2 SVGAGI. V lost 0 bases and J 4 bases, leaving 9 bases between the germline ends. The CDR3, as DNA: TGTGCCAGCAGTTACTCGCCACGGGGCACCGGGGAGCTGTTTTTT. Its translation is CASSYSPRGTGELFF.

The chain uses TRBV28 and TRBJ1-3, with unresolved D. Trimming shortened V by 4 bases and J by 0 bases, and 13 bases separated the two germline ends. CDR1 is MDHEN, CDR2 SYDVKM, per germline. The length of the CDR3 is 16 residues. The CDR3 DNA is TGTGCCAGCAGTTACTCTACTACTAGCTCTGGAAACACCATATATTTT. It specifies CASSYSTTSSGNTIYF.

The chain recombines TRBV2 with TRBJ2-7; TRBD2 matches 10 bases. V gave up 3 bases and J gave up 1 base; unmatched junction bases: 6. The germline V gene has CDR1 SNHLY and CDR2 FYNNEI. This CDR3 region has 16 residues. CDR3 in amino acids: CASSDLLAGRSYEQYF. CDR3 DNA sequence: TGTGCCAGCAGTGATTTACTAGCGGGAAGGTCCTACGAGCAGTACTTC.

This chain joins TRBV7-9 and TRBJ1-5; the D gene is possibly TRBD1 (6 bases). The CDR3 is 15 amino acids. Per germline, CDR1 SEHNR and CDR2 FQNEAQ (reference sequence). Trimming pared 5 bases from V and 2 bases from J, leaving 13 bases between. This chain's CDR3 is CASSPRGGGNQPQHF. The CDR3 coding sequence is TGTGCCAGCAGCCCCAGGGGAGGCGGCAATCAGCCCCAGCATTTT. Full variable domain (outside the CDR3, taken from reference TRBV7-9 and TRBJ1-5): DTGVSQNPRHKITKRGQNVTFRCDPISEHNRLYWYRQTLGQGPEFLTYFQNEAQLEKSRLLSDRFSAERPKGSFSTLEIQRTEQGDSAMYLCASSPRGGGNQPQHFGDGTRLSIL.

The chain carries TRBV30 and TRBJ2-7; 10 nucleotides match TRBD1. The CDR3 contains 14 residues. Looked up from germline, CDR1 is GTSNPN and CDR2 is SVGIG (reference sequence). Trimming took 7 bases from V and 5 from J; bases not matched to a gene: 11. The CDR3 here is CASSGDRGFHEQYF. The DNA for the CDR3 is TGTGCCTCCAGTGGGGACAGGGGATTTCACGAGCAGTACTTC.

Note on this clone: The junction differs from germline at one of its ends, possibly a read error. The gene calls are TRBV7-7 and TRBJ2-1; D is possibly TRBD2 (6 bases). Germline loops: CDR1 SSHAT, CDR2 FNYEAQ (reference sequence). The CDR3 is 14 residues long. The chain's CDR3 is CASSPRLGSNEQFF. CDR3 DNA: TGTGCTAGCAGCCCTCGACTAGGCAGCAATGAGCAGTTCTTC. The variable domain in full, completed from reference TRBV7-7 and TRBJ2-1, reads GAGVSQSPRYKVTKRGQDVTLRCDPISSHATLYWYQQALGQGPEFLTYFNYEAQPDKSGLPSDRFSAERPEGSISTLTIQRTEQRDSAMYRCASSPRLGSNEQFFGPGTRLTVL.

The chain couples TRBV2 to TRBJ1-6; 8 bases match TRBD1. The junction had 6 bases not matched to a gene; V was cut back by 3 bases and J by 8 bases. CDR1 is SNHLY, CDR2 FYNNEI, per germline. This CDR3 contains 15 residues. In nucleotides, the CDR3 is TGTGCCAGCAGTGAGAGGACAGGGCTGGATTCACCCCTCCACTTT. It yields the protein CASSERTGLDSPLHF.

J is TRBJ2-1 and V is TRBV5-4; D not certain. The V end was cut by 1 base, the J end by 9 bases, with 5 bases between. Germline V gene data show CDR1 as SGHNT and CDR2 as YYREEE (reference sequence). The CDR3 runs 11 residues. The CDR3 reads CASSLSFEQFF. The CDR3 DNA reads as TGTGCCAGCAGCTTGTCATTTGAGCAGTTCTTC.

V gene TRBV10-3 combines with J gene TRBJ1-5; 8 bases match TRBD1. The CDR3 is 14 amino acids. V shed 4 bases and J 1 base; nucleotides not matched to a gene: 0. The germline V gene has CDR1 ENHRY and CDR2 SYGVKD. CDR3 amino acids: CAISGQGSNQPQHF. The CDR3 DNA is TGTGCCATCAGTGGACAGGGGAGCAATCAGCCCCAGCATTTT.

This chain links TRBV6-5 with TRBJ2-3; D possibly uses TRBD1 or TRBD2 (5 bases each). The CDR3 is made up of 13 amino acids. Between the trimmed V and J ends, which lost 5 bases and 6 bases, there was a span of 12 bases. Germline values: CDR1 MNHEY, CDR2 SVGAGI. CDR3 sequence (DNA): TGTGCCAGCAGTCCGCATCGGGGCGATACGCAGTATTTT. It codes for CASSPHRGDTQYF.

This clone appeared a few times. This chain uses TRBV5-4 with TRBJ2-7, with 7 positions matching TRBD1. Germline V lookup: CDR1 SGHNT, CDR2 YYREEE (reference sequence). Trimming cost V 4 bases and J 3 bases; bases outside gene matches: 7. The CDR3 is made up of 14 amino acids. The CDR3 DNA reads as TGTGCCAGCAGCCGGCAGACAGGGTTCTACGAGCAGTACTTC. This encodes CASSRQTGFYEQYF.

This chain joins TRBV5-6 and TRBJ1-1; a weak D match, TRBD1 (5 bases). Germline assignment: CDR1 SGHDT and CDR2 YYEEEE. There are 15 residues in the CDR3. V lost 0 bases, J lost 0 bases, and 9 bases lay in between. In nucleotides, the CDR3 is TGTGCCAGCAGCTTGGCGGGGGTCCTGAACACTGAAGCTTTCTTT. Its translation is CASSLAGVLNTEAFF.

V and J are TRBV19 and TRBJ2-1, with 8 bases identical to TRBD2. The V gene's germline CDR1 is LNHDA and CDR2 SQIVND (reference sequence). The CDR3 length is 16 residues. V shed 0 bases and J 7 bases; nucleotides not matched to a gene: 8. This CDR3 reads CASSIDAGRARNEQFF. CDR3 sequence (DNA): TGTGCCAGTAGTATAGACGCCGGGAGGGCCCGGAATGAGCAGTTCTTC. The complete variable domain, with remaining parts taken from reference TRBV19 and TRBJ2-1, reads DGGITQSPKYLFRKEGQNVTLSCEQNLNHDAMYWYRQDPGQGLRLIYYSQIVNDFQKGDIAEGYSVSREKKESFPLTVTSAQKNPTAFYLCASSIDAGRARNEQFFGPGTRLTVL.

The chain's CDR3 is CASSQSRNQPQHF. Here the CDR3 DNA reads TGCGCCAGCAGTCAATCGAGGAATCAGCCCCAGCATTTT. J is TRBJ1-5 and V is TRBV23-1; D unclear. TRBV23-1 is flagged as an ORF with uncertain function. With 0 bases removed from V and 4 bases from J, the gap between germline ends came to 4 bases. The CDR3 runs 13 residues.

CDR3 amino acids: CASSSYYEQYF. The CDR3 bases are TGTGCCAGCAGTTCCTACTACGAGCAGTACTTC. The chain carries TRBV28 and TRBJ2-7; D is unresolved. The germline V gene has CDR1 MDHEN and CDR2 SYDVKM. The CDR3 length is 11 residues. The V and J ends lost 4 bases and 3 bases respectively, with 4 bases between them.

The J gene is TRBJ2-7, the V gene TRBV5-4; possibly TRBD1 for D (6 bases). The CDR3 spans 13 residues. Germline-derived CDR1 and CDR2 are SGHNT and YYREEE (reference sequence). The V and J ends lost 3 bases and 2 bases respectively, with 9 bases between them. The CDR3 loop is CASSSGTPYEQYF. In DNA form, the CDR3 reads TGTGCCAGCAGCTCCGGGACACCCTACGAGCAGTACTTC.

The gene calls are TRBV9 and TRBJ2-5; 12 bases match TRBD2. The germline CDR1 and CDR2 sequences are SGDLS and YYNGEE. This CDR3 comprises 16 residues. J lost 2 bases, V lost 4 bases, and 6 bases had no gene match. CDR3 sequence (DNA): TGTGCCAGCAGCTTACCGGGACTAGCGGGTCAAGAGACCCAGTACTTC. Protein sequence: CASSLPGLAGQETQYF.

The V gene is TRBV25-1, the J gene TRBJ1-2, with D maybe TRBD1 (5 bases). Trimming stripped 4 bases from V and 2 bases from J, with 14 bases between. The CDR3 contains 15 residues. CDR1 and CDR2 (germline): MGHDK, SYGVNS. The CDR3 DNA follows: TGTGCCAGCAGTGTTAACCGGGACGGGAACTATGGCTACACCTTC. Its protein is CASSVNRDGNYGYTF.

In nucleotides, the CDR3 is TGTGCCAGCAAATCGGGACAGCCTAATGAAAAACTGTTTTTT. Residues: CASKSGQPNEKLFF. The chain uses TRBV2 and TRBJ1-4, with 7 bases matching TRBD1. The germline V gene encodes CDR1 SNHLY and CDR2 FYNNEI. Trimming cost V 7 bases and J 3 bases; bases outside gene matches: 5. This CDR3 is 14 amino acids long. Full variable domain (missing parts from reference TRBV2 and TRBJ1-4): EPEVTQTPSHQVTQMGQEVILRCVPISNHLYFYWYRQILGQKVEFLVSFYNNEISEKSEIFDDQFSVERPDGSNFTLKIRSTKLEDSAMYFCASKSGQPNEKLFFGSGTQLSVL.

The rearrangement joins TRBV4-1 to TRBJ2-7; D tentatively fits TRBD1 or TRBD2 (5 bases each). The CDR3 loop spans 18 amino acids. Per the germline V gene, CDR1 is MGHRA and CDR2 is YSYEKL. Trimming left V 1 base short and J 4 bases short, with 23 bases between. The CDR3 DNA follows: TGCGCCAGCAGCCAAGGTTGGGGGACGACCCATAGAGATTACGAGCAGTACTTC. It is translated as CASSQGWGTTHRDYEQYF.